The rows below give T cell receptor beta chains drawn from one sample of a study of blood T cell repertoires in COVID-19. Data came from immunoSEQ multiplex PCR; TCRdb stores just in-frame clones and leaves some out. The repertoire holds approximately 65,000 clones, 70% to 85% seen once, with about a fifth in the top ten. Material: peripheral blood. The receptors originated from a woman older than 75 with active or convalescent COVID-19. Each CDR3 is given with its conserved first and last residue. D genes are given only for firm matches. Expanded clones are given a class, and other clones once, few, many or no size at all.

cdr3_aa: CASSPTSQETQYF
cdr3_nt: TGTGCCAGCAGCCCGACTAGCCAAGAGACCCAGTACTTC
j_call: TRBJ2-5
clone_size: few
cdr3_length: 13
d_call: NA
v_call: TRBV6-2/TRBV6-3

cdr3_aa: CASSSTPTDTEAFF
cdr3_nt: TGCGCCAGCAGCTCGACACCGACCGACACAGAAGCTTTCTTT
j_call: TRBJ1-1
clone_size: NA
cdr3_length: 14
d_call: NA
v_call: TRBV5-1

cdr3_aa: CASSLGTPGQATDTQYF
cdr3_nt: TGTGCCAGCAGCTTAGGTACTCCGGGACAAGCAACAGATACGCAGTATTTT
j_call: TRBJ2-3
clone_size: NA
cdr3_length: 17
d_call: NA
v_call: TRBV7-8

cdr3_aa: CASSRDSPRGSYGYTF
cdr3_nt: TGTGCCAGCTCCAGGGACAGCCCACGGGGGTCCTATGGCTACACCTTC
j_call: TRBJ1-2
clone_size: NA
cdr3_length: 16
d_call: TRBD1
v_call: TRBV2

cdr3_aa: CASSFAGTGEAF
cdr3_nt: TGTGCCAGCAGCTTTGCCGGGACAGGGGAGGCCTTC
j_call: TRBJ1-2
clone_size: NA
cdr3_length: 12
d_call: TRBD1
v_call: TRBV11-3

cdr3_aa: CASSQGPNSPLHF
cdr3_nt: TGTGCCAGCAGCCAGGGCCCTAATTCACCCCTCCACTTT
j_call: TRBJ1-6
clone_size: NA
cdr3_length: 13
d_call: NA
v_call: TRBV11-1

cdr3_aa: CAVHRVGGGYTF
cdr3_nt: TGTGCCGTCCACAGGGTTGGGGGTGGCTACACCTTC
j_call: TRBJ1-2
clone_size: NA
cdr3_length: 12
d_call: NA
v_call: TRBV30

cdr3_aa: CASRRLATDTQYF
cdr3_nt: TGTGCCAGTCGTAGGTTAGCCACAGATACGCAGTATTTT
j_call: TRBJ2-3
clone_size: once
cdr3_length: 13
d_call: NA
v_call: TRBV2

cdr3_aa: CAWSGHFGNTIYF
cdr3_nt: TGTGCCTGGAGTGGACATTTTGGAAACACCATATATTTT
j_call: TRBJ1-3
clone_size: NA
cdr3_length: 13
d_call: NA
v_call: TRBV30

cdr3_aa: CASRTDRATDTQYF
cdr3_nt: TGTGCCAGCAGGACGGACAGGGCCACAGATACGCAGTATTTT
j_call: TRBJ2-3
clone_size: NA
cdr3_length: 14
d_call: TRBD1
v_call: TRBV6-5